This TCR beta chain was retrieved from a study of blood T cell repertoires in COVID-19. At the level of the study: Sites in the United States, Italy and Spain provided acute and convalescent COVID-19 samples.

Method: immunoSEQ multiplex PCR; TCRdb's copy keeps in-frame clones and lacks some. The sample comprises fewer than 250,000 clones, around 80% of which are singletons, and around 12% rests with the top ten. From germline, CDR1 is LNHDA and CDR2 SQIVND (reference sequence). This CDR3 contains 14 residues. V lost 8 bases, J lost 7 bases, and 21 bases lay in between. The clonotype was recovered from a woman aged 45 to 65 with acute or convalescent COVID-19. This rearrangement joins TRBV19 to TRBJ2-7, with D perhaps TRBD1 (5 bases). The sample comprised peripheral blood. CDR3 in amino acids: CASQETVSLGEQYF. In DNA form, the CDR3 reads TGTGCCAGTCAGGAGACAGTAAGCCTAGGGGAGCAGTACTTC.